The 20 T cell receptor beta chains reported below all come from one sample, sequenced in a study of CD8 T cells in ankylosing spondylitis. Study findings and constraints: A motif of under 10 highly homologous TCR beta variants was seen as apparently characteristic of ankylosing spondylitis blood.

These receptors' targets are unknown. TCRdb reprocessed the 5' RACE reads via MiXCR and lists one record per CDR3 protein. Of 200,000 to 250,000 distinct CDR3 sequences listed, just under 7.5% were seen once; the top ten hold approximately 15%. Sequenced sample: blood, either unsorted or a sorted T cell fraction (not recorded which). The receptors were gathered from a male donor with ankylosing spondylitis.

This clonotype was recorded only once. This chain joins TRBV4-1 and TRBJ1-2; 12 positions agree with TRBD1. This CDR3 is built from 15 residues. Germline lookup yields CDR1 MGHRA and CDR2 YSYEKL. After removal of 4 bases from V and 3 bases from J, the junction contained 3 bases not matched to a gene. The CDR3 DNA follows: TGCGCCAGCAGCCGGGGACAGGGGGCCGACTATGGCTACACCTTC. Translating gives CASSRGQGADYGYTF.

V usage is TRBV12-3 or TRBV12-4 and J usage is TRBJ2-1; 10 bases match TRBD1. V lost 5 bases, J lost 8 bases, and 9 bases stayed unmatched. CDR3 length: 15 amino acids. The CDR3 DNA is TGTGCCAGCAGTACGCCGGGACAGGGGATGGATGAGCAGTTCTTC. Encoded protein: CASSTPGQGMDEQFF.

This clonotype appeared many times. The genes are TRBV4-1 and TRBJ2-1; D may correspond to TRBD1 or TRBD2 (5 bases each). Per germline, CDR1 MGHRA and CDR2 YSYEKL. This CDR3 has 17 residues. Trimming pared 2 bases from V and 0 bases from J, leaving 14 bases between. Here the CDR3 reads CASSQIWGSRSYNEQFF. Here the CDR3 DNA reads TGCGCCAGCAGCCAAATTTGGGGGTCGCGCTCCTACAATGAGCAGTTCTTC.

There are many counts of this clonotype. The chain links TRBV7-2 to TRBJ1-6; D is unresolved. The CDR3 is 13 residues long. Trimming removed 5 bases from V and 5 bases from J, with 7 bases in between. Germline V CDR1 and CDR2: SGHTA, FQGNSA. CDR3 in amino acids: CASSQFDNSPLHF. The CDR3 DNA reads TGTGCCAGCAGCCAGTTTGATAATTCACCCCTCCACTTT.

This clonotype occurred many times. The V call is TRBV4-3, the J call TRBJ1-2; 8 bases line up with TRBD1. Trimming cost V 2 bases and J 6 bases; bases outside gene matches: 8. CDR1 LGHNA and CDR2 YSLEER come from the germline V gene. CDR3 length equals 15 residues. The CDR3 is CASSQQGASLHGYTF. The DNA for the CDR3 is TGCGCCAGCAGCCAACAGGGGGCTTCCCTGCATGGCTACACCTTC.

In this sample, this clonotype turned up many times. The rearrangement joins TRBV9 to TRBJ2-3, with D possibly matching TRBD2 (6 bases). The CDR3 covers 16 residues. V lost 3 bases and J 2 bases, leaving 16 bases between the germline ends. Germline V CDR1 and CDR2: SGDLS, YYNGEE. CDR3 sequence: CASSAPLAGFTDTQYF. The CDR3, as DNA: TGTGCCAGCAGCGCCCCCCTCGCGGGGTTCACAGATACGCAGTATTTT. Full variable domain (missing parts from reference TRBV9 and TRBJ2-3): DSGVTQTPKHLITATGQRVTLRCSPRSGDLSVYWYQQSLDQGLQFLIQYYNGEERAKGNILERFSAQQFPDLHSELNLSSLELGDSALYFCASSAPLAGFTDTQYFGPGTRLTVL.

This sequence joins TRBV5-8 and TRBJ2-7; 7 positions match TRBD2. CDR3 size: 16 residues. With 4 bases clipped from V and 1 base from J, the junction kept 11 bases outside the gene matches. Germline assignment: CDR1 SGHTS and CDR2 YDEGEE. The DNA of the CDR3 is TGTGCCAGCAGCACCGGGCTCCTAGCGGATTCCTACGAGCAGTACTTC. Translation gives CASSTGLLADSYEQYF. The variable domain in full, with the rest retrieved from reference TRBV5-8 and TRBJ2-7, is EAGVTQSPTHLIKTRGQQATLRCSPISGHTSVYWYQQALGLGLQFLLWYDEGEERNRGNFPPRFSGRQFPNYSSELNVNALELEDSALYLCASSTGLLADSYEQYFGPGTRLTVT.

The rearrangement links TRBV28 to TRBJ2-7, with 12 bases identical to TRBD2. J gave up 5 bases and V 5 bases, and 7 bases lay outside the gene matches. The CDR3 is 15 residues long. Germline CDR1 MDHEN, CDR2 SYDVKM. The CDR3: CASSPRLAGAHEQYF. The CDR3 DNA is TGTGCCAGCAGTCCCAGACTAGCGGGAGCCCACGAGCAGTACTTC.

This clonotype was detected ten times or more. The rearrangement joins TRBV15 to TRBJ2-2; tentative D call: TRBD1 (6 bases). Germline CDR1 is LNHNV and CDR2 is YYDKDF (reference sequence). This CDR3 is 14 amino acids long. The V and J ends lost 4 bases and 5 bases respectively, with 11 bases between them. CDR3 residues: CATSTGVRTGELFF. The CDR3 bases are TGTGCCACCAGCACAGGGGTACGGACCGGGGAGCTGTTTTTT.

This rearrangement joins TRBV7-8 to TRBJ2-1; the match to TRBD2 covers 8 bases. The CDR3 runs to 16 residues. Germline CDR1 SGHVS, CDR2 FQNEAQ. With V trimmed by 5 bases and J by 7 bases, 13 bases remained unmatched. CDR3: CASSPKSGRMDNEQFF. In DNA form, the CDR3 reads TGTGCCAGCAGCCCCAAAAGCGGGAGAATGGATAATGAGCAGTTCTTC.

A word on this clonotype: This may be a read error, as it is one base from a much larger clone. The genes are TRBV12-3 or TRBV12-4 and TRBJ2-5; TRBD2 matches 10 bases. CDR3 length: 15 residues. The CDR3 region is CASSVAGGLQETQSF. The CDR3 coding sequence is TGTGCCAGCAGCGTAGCGGGGGGTCTTCAAGAGACCCAGTCCTTC.

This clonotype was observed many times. The CDR3: CASSPDLGAGKEREFF. As DNA, the CDR3 is TGCGCCAGCAGCCCCGACTTGGGAGCGGGAAAGGAGCGGGAGTTCTTC. This sequence joins TRBV4-3 and TRBJ2-1; 7 nucleotides match TRBD2. The CDR3 extends over 16 amino acids. Per the germline V gene, CDR1 is LGHNA and CDR2 is YSLEER. J lost 14 bases, V lost 4 bases, and 20 bases had no gene match.

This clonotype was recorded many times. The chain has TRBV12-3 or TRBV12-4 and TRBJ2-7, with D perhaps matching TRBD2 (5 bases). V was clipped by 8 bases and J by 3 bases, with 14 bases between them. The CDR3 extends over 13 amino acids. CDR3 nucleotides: TGTGCCAGCTCCCCTAATCGGGGCTACGAGCAGTACTTC. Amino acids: CASSPNRGYEQYF.

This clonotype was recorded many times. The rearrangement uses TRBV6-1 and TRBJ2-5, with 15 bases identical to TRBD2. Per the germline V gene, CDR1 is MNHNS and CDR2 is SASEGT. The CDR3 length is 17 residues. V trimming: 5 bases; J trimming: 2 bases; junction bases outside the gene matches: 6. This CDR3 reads CASSMGLAGGAQETQYF. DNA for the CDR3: TGTGCCAGCAGTATGGGACTAGCGGGAGGAGCACAAGAGACCCAGTACTTC.

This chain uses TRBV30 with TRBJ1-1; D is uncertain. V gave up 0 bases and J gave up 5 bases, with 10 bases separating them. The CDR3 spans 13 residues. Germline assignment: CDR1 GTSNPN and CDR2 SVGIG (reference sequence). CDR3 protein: CAWSVGMWTEAFF. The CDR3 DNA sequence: TGTGCCTGGAGTGTAGGGATGTGGACTGAAGCTTTCTTT. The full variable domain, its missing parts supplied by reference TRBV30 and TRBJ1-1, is SQTIHQWPATLVQPVGSPLSLECTVEGTSNPNLYWYRQAAGRGLQLLFYSVGIGQISSEVPQNLSASRPQDRQFILSSKKLLLSDSGFYLCAWSVGMWTEAFFGQGTRLTVV.

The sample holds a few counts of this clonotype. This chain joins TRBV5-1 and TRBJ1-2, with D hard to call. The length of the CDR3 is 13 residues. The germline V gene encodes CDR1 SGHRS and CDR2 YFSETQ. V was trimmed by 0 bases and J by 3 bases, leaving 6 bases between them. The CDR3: CASSLEHYYGYTF. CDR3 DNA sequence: TGCGCCAGCAGCTTGGAGCATTACTATGGCTACACCTTC.

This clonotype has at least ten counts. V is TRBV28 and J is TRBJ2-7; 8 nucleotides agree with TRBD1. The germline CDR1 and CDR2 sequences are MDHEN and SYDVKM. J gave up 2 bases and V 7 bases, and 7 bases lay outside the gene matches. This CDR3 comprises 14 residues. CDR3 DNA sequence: TGTGCCAGCAACCCAGGGACAGGAGCCTACGAGCAGTACTTC. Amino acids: CASNPGTGAYEQYF.

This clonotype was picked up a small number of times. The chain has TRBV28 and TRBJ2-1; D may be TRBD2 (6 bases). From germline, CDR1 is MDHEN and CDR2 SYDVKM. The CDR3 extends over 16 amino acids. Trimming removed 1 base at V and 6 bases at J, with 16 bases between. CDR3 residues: CASSLFPGETINEQFF. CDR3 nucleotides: TGTGCCAGCAGTTTATTTCCGGGGGAGACGATCAATGAGCAGTTCTTC.

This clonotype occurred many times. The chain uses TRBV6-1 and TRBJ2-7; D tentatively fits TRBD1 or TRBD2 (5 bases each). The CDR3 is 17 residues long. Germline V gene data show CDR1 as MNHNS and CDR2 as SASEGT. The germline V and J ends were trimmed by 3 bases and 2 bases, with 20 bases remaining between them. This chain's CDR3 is CASSDEGPWDGTYEQYF. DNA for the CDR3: TGTGCCAGCAGTGATGAGGGACCGTGGGACGGTACCTACGAGCAGTACTTC.

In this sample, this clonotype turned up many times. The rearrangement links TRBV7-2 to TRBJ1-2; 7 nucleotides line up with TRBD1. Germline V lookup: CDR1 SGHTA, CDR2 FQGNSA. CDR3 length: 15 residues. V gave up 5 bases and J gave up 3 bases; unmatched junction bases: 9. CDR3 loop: CASSTRQGWDYGYTF. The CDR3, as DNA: TGTGCCAGCAGCACCCGACAGGGCTGGGACTATGGCTACACCTTC.